Each of the 17 T cell receptor beta chains below was sequenced from the same sample in a study of technical replicates of blood from a few donors (dated by TCRdb to the late 2010s). Library preparation employed the immunoSEQ multiplex PCR assay. Here the immuneACCESS table is served through TCRdb, limited to in-frame sequences with V and J called. Missing clones are a known gap in these copies; in checked studies unresolved V genes cover under half, and the rest lacks a known reason. The sample records around 50,000 clones, roughly 95% of which are singletons. In total, the top ten clones hold under 0.45% of the sample. The sample comprised T cells isolated from PBMCs. Source of these receptors: a human donor in good health.

The chain carries TRBV28 and TRBJ2-7; 10 bases line up with TRBD1. The CDR3 contains 14 residues. The germline V gene encodes CDR1 MDHEN and CDR2 SYDVKM. The ends lost 9 bases at V and 0 bases at J; junction bases unmatched: 5. Here the CDR3 reads CASDRDRGSYEQYF. Written as DNA, the CDR3 is TGTGCCAGTGACCGGGACAGGGGCTCCTACGAGCAGTACTTC.

This sequence joins TRBV19 and TRBJ1-5; D is unclear. V shed 5 bases and J shed 7 bases, with 12 bases lying between them. The germline CDR1 and CDR2 sequences are LNHDA and SQIVND (reference sequence). The CDR3 is 13 amino acids. CDR3 nucleotides: TGTGCCAGTAGTGTCGAGCTCAAGCAGCCCCAGCATTTT. Protein: CASSVELKQPQHF.

The chain joins TRBV9 to TRBJ1-5, with 7 bases lining up with TRBD1. Germline CDR1 and CDR2: SGDLS and YYNGEE. The CDR3 runs 16 residues. The J segment lost 5 bases and the V segment lost 5 bases, leaving 13 bases of the junction unmatched. CDR3 loop: CASRDPTRGVDQPQHF. CDR3 in DNA: TGTGCCAGCAGGGATCCCACCAGGGGGGTGGATCAGCCCCAGCATTTT.

CDR3 protein: CASSGGQGPPMGYTF. The CDR3 DNA is TGTGCCAGCAGCGGTGGACAGGGACCCCCGATGGGCTACACCTTC. V usage is TRBV7-9 and J usage is TRBJ1-2; 8 bases align to TRBD1. J was trimmed by 8 bases and V by 5 bases; bases with no gene match: 13. This CDR3 has 15 amino acids. The germline V gene encodes CDR1 SEHNR and CDR2 FQNEAQ (reference sequence).

This chain joins TRBV15 and TRBJ1-2, with D unresolved. The CDR3 has 14 residues. Germline-derived CDR1 and CDR2 are LNHNV and YYDKDF (reference sequence). The V end lost 3 bases, the J end lost 1 base, and 9 bases lay between the germline ends. The CDR3 DNA sequence: TGTGCCACCAGCAGGGACTTTAATAACTATGGCTACACCTTC. Protein product: CATSRDFNNYGYTF.

The chain carries TRBV27 and TRBJ1-5, with a weak D call TRBD1 (6 bases). Germline CDR1 MNHEY, CDR2 SMNVEV (reference sequence). The CDR3 totals 17 residues. Trimming took 6 bases from V and 3 from J, leaving 21 bases between them. The CDR3 DNA is TGTGCCAGCAGCCCTATCCGAGGGGGGGGAGTCAATCAGCCCCAGCATTTT. Protein product: CASSPIRGGGVNQPQHF.

The chain joins TRBV9 to TRBJ1-4, with D perhaps matching TRBD1 (5 bases). The V end lost 4 bases, the J end lost 7 bases, and 14 bases lay between the germline ends. From germline, CDR1 is SGDLS and CDR2 YYNGEE. The CDR3 is 14 residues long. CDR3 DNA: TGTGCCAGCAGCCCGCGGCAGGGTCGTGAAAAACTGTTTTTT. This translates into CASSPRQGREKLFF.

This clone was observed a single time. This chain joins TRBV7-3 and TRBJ1-1; no clear D. The germline V gene encodes CDR1 SGHTA and CDR2 FQGTGA. V was cut by 2 bases and J by 1 base, with 5 bases left in between. CDR3 length: 13 amino acids. The DNA of the CDR3 is TGTGCCAGCAGCTTATCCGGGAACACTGAAGCTTTCTTT. Amino acid sequence: CASSLSGNTEAFF.

The genes are TRBV7-9 and TRBJ2-7; D may be TRBD1 (5 bases). Germline V lookup: CDR1 SEHNR, CDR2 FQNEAQ (reference sequence). V lost 7 bases and J lost 2, with 12 bases in between. CDR3 size: 13 residues. The CDR3 here is CASTSAGPYEQYF. The CDR3 DNA follows: TGTGCCAGCACCTCGGCAGGGCCCTACGAGCAGTACTTC. Full variable domain (missing parts from reference TRBV7-9 and TRBJ2-7): DTGVSQNPRHKITKRGQNVTFRCDPISEHNRLYWYRQTLGQGPEFLTYFQNEAQLEKSRLLSDRFSAERPKGSFSTLEIQRTEQGDSAMYLCASTSAGPYEQYFGPGTRLTVT.

This clone appeared a few times. This chain links TRBV6-6 with TRBJ2-2; 10 nucleotides line up with TRBD1. Germline V CDR1 and CDR2: MNHNY, SVGAGI (reference sequence). J was trimmed by 6 bases and V by 2 bases; bases with no gene match: 3. The length of the CDR3 is 15 residues. As DNA, the CDR3 is TGTGCCAGCAGTTACCGGACAGGGGGTGCCGGGGAGCTGTTTTTT. It codes for CASSYRTGGAGELFF.

CDR3 loop: CASSPDSYEQYF. The DNA for the CDR3 is TGTGCCAGCTCACCAGACAGCTACGAGCAGTACTTC. The rearrangement joins TRBV18 to TRBJ2-7; possible D gene TRBD1, 5 bases. The V end was cut by 2 bases, the J end by 3 bases, with 5 bases between. From germline, CDR1 is KGHSH and CDR2 LQKENI. The CDR3 is 12 residues long.

The chain has TRBV27 and TRBJ2-7; 9 nucleotides line up with TRBD1. Germline trimming cut 4 bases from V and 4 bases from J; bases unmatched to any gene: 5. This CDR3 is built from 14 residues. The germline V gene encodes CDR1 MNHEY and CDR2 SMNVEV (reference sequence). CDR3 amino acids: CASSSGQGSYEQYF. CDR3 sequence (DNA): TGTGCCAGCAGTTCTGGACAGGGGAGTTACGAGCAGTACTTC.

The chain recombines TRBV7-8 with TRBJ1-4, with 9 bases that match TRBD1. In germline, CDR1 is SGHVS, CDR2 FQNEAQ. Trimming removed 1 base from V and 7 bases from J; junction bases left unmatched: 13. CDR3 length equals 18 residues. CDR3 in DNA: TGTGCCAGCAGCTTAGTGGGGGACAGGGAGATTTTTACTGAAAAACTGTTTTTT. Translated, it gives CASSLVGDREIFTEKLFF.

This clone appeared a few times. The V gene is TRBV7-8, the J gene TRBJ2-1, with D possibly being TRBD2 (5 bases). V lost 2 bases, J lost 10 bases, and 9 bases lay in between. Germline values: CDR1 SGHVS, CDR2 FQNEAQ. CDR3 length: 12 residues. The CDR3 loop is CASSLWTPEQFF. The CDR3 region has the DNA TGTGCCAGCAGCTTATGGACTCCAGAGCAGTTCTTC.

The V and J genes are TRBV6-1 and TRBJ1-3; tentative D call: TRBD1 (6 bases). CDR1 is MNHNS and CDR2 is SASEGT in the germline V gene. The CDR3 spans 14 residues. Trimming removed 7 bases at V and 1 base at J, with 11 bases between. CDR3 sequence (DNA): TGTGCCAGCAATATCGACAGGTCTGGAAACACCATATATTTT. Translating gives CASNIDRSGNTIYF.

This clone was picked up one time. CDR3 region: CASSFNGATNEKLFF. In DNA form, the CDR3 reads TGTGCCAGCAGCTTCAACGGTGCAACTAATGAAAAACTGTTTTTT. V and J are TRBV5-4 and TRBJ1-4; D call uncertain. CDR1 is SGHNT, CDR2 YYREEE, per germline (reference sequence). The ends were cut back, 2 bases at V and 0 bases at J, with 8 bases in the middle. This CDR3 has 15 amino acids.

This clone was observed once. This chain connects TRBV30 to TRBJ2-2; D possibly corresponds to TRBD1 (5 bases). This CDR3 spans 10 amino acids. The V end was cut by 6 bases, the J end by 7 bases, with 6 bases between. Germline CDR1 reads GTSNPN; CDR2 reads SVGIG (reference sequence). This CDR3 is CACQGGELFF. DNA for the CDR3: TGTGCCTGCCAGGGCGGGGAGCTGTTTTTT.